The clone carrying this TCR beta chain was recorded at least ten times. The antigen is undetermined. Axillary draining lymph nodes of breast cancer patients supplied the node samples. One entry per CDR3 protein, called by TCRdb with MiXCR from the multiplex PCR reads. Found here are approximately 230,000 distinct CDR3 sequences, about 34% of them singletons; the top ten hold approximately 3.5%. This specimen comes from a study of breast tumors, draining lymph nodes, adjacent tissues. Study-wide points: Tumor and nontumor repertoires were significantly more similar in luminal-like than in basal-like breast cancer. Most tumor T cells seemingly derive from lymph node, then expand in tumor. That most tumor T cells come from lymph nodes remained unproven. Tumor TCR diversity was below lymph nodes but above nontumor tissue.

Germline V gene data show CDR1 as SGHKS and CDR2 as YYEKEE (reference sequence). J was trimmed by 4 bases and V by 1 base; bases with no gene match: 5. CDR3 length: 15 residues. The receptor's source is a female donor with breast cancer. Some clones in this sample may be carry-over from other donors' samples. The sequenced material came from axillary lymph node tissue. V gene TRBV5-5 combines with J gene TRBJ1-2; the match to TRBD1 covers 9 bases. CDR3 nucleotide sequence: TGTGCCAGCAGCTTGAGCGGGACAGGGATCTATGGCTACACCTTC. Its translation: CASSLSGTGIYGYTF.